Below are 27 T cell receptor beta chains sequenced from a single sample in a study of blood T cell repertoires in COVID-19. This table comes from immunoSEQ multiplex PCR, and its TCRdb copy is limited to in-frame clones, with some not included. This sample has about 78,000 clones, with under 85% found just once. The material sequenced was peripheral blood. These receptors originate from a human donor in a cohort sampled during active COVID-19.

This clone was counted a few times. V usage is TRBV7-8 and J usage is TRBJ1-3; D is possibly TRBD1 (5 bases). V was clipped by 0 bases and J by 4 bases, with 10 bases between them. This CDR3 spans 15 amino acids. Germline V gene sequence: CDR1 SGHVS, CDR2 FQNEAQ. CDR3 nucleotides: TGTGCCAGCAGCTTAGCGGGGGGTGCAGGAAACACCATATATTTT. Its translation: CASSLAGGAGNTIYF.

V is TRBV3-1 (or the pseudogene TRBV3-2) and J is TRBJ2-7, with a tentative D call TRBD2 (6 bases). V was shortened by 5 bases and J by 6 bases, with 14 bases between the two germline ends. The CDR3 has 13 residues. Germline lookup yields CDR1 LGHDT and CDR2 YNNKEL (reference sequence). CDR3 protein: CASSFGLRGEQYF. The CDR3 DNA follows: TGTGCCAGCAGCTTCGGACTACGGGGCGAGCAGTACTTC.

The rearrangement links TRBV10-2 to TRBJ2-1; TRBD2 matches 15 bases. J lost 6 bases, V lost 5 bases, and 11 bases had no gene match. The germline V gene has CDR1 WSHSY and CDR2 SAAADI. The CDR3 consists of 18 residues. CDR3 sequence (DNA): TGCGCCAGCAGTCCGCCGGGACTAGCGGGGGGCCGTCCCAATGAGCAGTTCTTC. It specifies CASSPPGLAGGRPNEQFF.

J is TRBJ1-1 and V is TRBV18; D remains ambiguous. Germline V gives CDR1 KGHSH, CDR2 LQKENI. Between the trimmed V and J ends, which lost 3 bases and 1 base, there was a span of 9 bases. The CDR3 is made up of 14 amino acids. The CDR3 DNA reads TGTGCCAGCTCACCGGGCAGGCAGAACACTGAAGCTTTCTTT. Translated, it gives CASSPGRQNTEAFF.

V is TRBV5-1 and J is TRBJ2-5, with 10 nucleotides matching TRBD1. The CDR3 has 16 amino acids. Unmatched junction bases numbered 5, after V lost 1 base and J lost 2 bases. CDR1 is SGHRS, CDR2 YFSETQ, per germline. The CDR3, as DNA: TGCGCCAGCAGCTTGAAACCGGGACAGGGGCAAGAGACCCAGTACTTC. It is translated as CASSLKPGQGQETQYF.

The chain has TRBV12-5 and TRBJ1-5; 9 bases line up with TRBD1. The V gene end was trimmed by 2 bases and the J gene end by 5 bases; junction bases not matched to a gene: 19. The CDR3 is 20 residues long. Looked up from germline, CDR1 is LGHNT and CDR2 is FRNRAP. The CDR3 is CASGLTRKIGTGNFHQPQHF. CDR3 nucleotide sequence: TGTGCTAGTGGTTTGACCCGGAAAATCGGGACAGGGAATTTCCATCAGCCCCAGCATTTT.

CDR3 coding DNA: TGTGCCAGCAGTGAATACAGCACTGAAGCTTTCTTT. It translates to CASSEYSTEAFF. V usage is TRBV25-1 and J usage is TRBJ1-1; D gene uncertain. The CDR3 loop spans 12 amino acids. Per the germline V gene, CDR1 is MGHDK and CDR2 is SYGVNS. V was clipped by 0 bases and J by 4 bases, with 3 bases between them.

The V gene is TRBV5-4, the J gene TRBJ1-1; maybe TRBD1 (6 bases). The CDR3 has 14 residues. Germline CDR1 and CDR2: SGHNT and YYREEE (reference sequence). Between the trimmed V and J ends, which lost 3 bases and 6 bases, there was a span of 15 bases. CDR3 amino acids: CASSSESYRAEAFF. CDR3 nucleotide sequence: TGTGCCAGCAGCTCAGAAAGTTACAGGGCTGAAGCTTTCTTT.

The CDR3 is CASSLGGQGNTEAFF. CDR3 sequence (DNA): TGTGCCAGCAGCTTAGGGGGACAGGGGAACACTGAAGCTTTCTTT. This sequence joins TRBV11-3 and TRBJ1-1; 9 bases are a match to TRBD1. Per germline, CDR1 SGHNT and CDR2 YENEEA. The trim removed 1 base at V and 1 base at J, leaving 1 base unmatched. The CDR3 sequence is 15 residues long.

The genes are TRBV7-9 and TRBJ2-7; 10 positions agree with TRBD1. Germline loops: CDR1 SEHNR, CDR2 FQNEAQ (reference sequence). V shed 8 bases, J shed 1 base, and the junction held 8 bases outside the gene matches. CDR3 length: 15 residues. CDR3 coding DNA: TGTGCCAGCGGGCCGGTGGGACAGGGGTCCTACGAGCAGTACTTC. Its protein product is CASGPVGQGSYEQYF.

The chain carries TRBV11-3 and TRBJ2-7; 10 bases are a match to TRBD1. V lost 3 bases and J lost 7; bases outside the gene matches: 9. The V gene's germline CDR1 is SGHNT and CDR2 YENEEA. CDR3 length: 15 residues. The CDR3 bases are TGTGCCAGCAGCTTCCGGACAGGGGGTCGGTTGGAGCAGTACTTC. Translated: CASSFRTGGRLEQYF.

The CDR3 bases are TGTGCCAGCAGTGTGGCAGGGGCCGCGGGAGGCTATGGCTACACCTTC. Translating it yields CASSVAGAAGGYGYTF. The V call is TRBV6-1, the J call TRBJ1-2; D possibly corresponds to TRBD1 (6 bases). The ends were cut back, 4 bases at V and 4 bases at J, with 19 bases in the middle. The CDR3 totals 16 residues. Germline CDR1 is MNHNS and CDR2 is SASEGT.

The chain combines TRBV7-2 with TRBJ2-2, with TRBD2 identical over 11 bases. The junction had 1 base not matched to a gene; V was cut back by 0 bases and J by 4 bases. CDR3 length equals 16 residues. CDR1 and CDR2 (germline): SGHTA, FQGNSA. The DNA of the CDR3 is TGTGCCAGCAGCTTAGCTCTAGCGGGGGGCACCGGGGAGCTGTTTTTT. This gives the protein CASSLALAGGTGELFF. Supplemented by reference TRBV7-2 and TRBJ2-2, the full variable domain reads GAGVSQSPSNKVTEKGKDVELRCDPISGHTALYWYRQSLGQGLEFLIYFQGNSAPDKSGLPSDRFSAERTGGSVSTLTIQRTQQEDSAVYLCASSLALAGGTGELFFGEGSRLTVL.

This chain links TRBV6-6 with TRBJ2-5; 8 bases are a match to TRBD2. CDR3 length: 14 amino acids. V shed 4 bases and J 5 bases; nucleotides not matched to a gene: 6. Germline CDR1 MNHNY, CDR2 SVGAGI (reference sequence). The CDR3 region has the DNA TGTGCCAGCAGTTCTCGGGGGGGCGGGGAGACCCAGTACTTC. Encoded protein: CASSSRGGGETQYF.

V gene TRBV19 combines with J gene TRBJ1-2; no reliable D call. Trimming shortened V by 1 base and J by 8 bases, and 14 bases separated the two germline ends. The CDR3 extends over 14 amino acids. In germline, CDR1 is LNHDA, CDR2 SQIVND (reference sequence). The DNA of the CDR3 is TGTGCCAGTAGTATAGGCGCAGGTAATAGAGGCTACACCTTC. Protein sequence: CASSIGAGNRGYTF. Variable domain in full (rest from reference TRBV19 and TRBJ1-2): DGGITQSPKYLFRKEGQNVTLSCEQNLNHDAMYWYRQDPGQGLRLIYYSQIVNDFQKGDIAEGYSVSREKKESFPLTVTSAQKNPTAFYLCASSIGAGNRGYTFGSGTRLTVV.

This chain uses TRBV5-1 with TRBJ2-1; possible D gene TRBD1, 5 bases. The CDR3 extends over 14 amino acids. Trimming shortened V by 3 bases and J by 6 bases, and 13 bases separated the two germline ends. In germline, CDR1 is SGHRS, CDR2 YFSETQ. DNA of the CDR3: TGCGCCAGCAGCTCCCAGGGTGGAAGCAATGAGCAGTTCTTC. This codes for CASSSQGGSNEQFF.

The gene calls are TRBV27 and TRBJ2-7; perhaps TRBD2 as D (6 bases). The CDR3 extends over 16 amino acids. CDR1 and CDR2 from the germline V gene are MNHEY and SMNVEV (reference sequence). V was shortened by 5 bases and J by 3 bases, with 20 bases between the two germline ends. The CDR3 loop is CASSPHRDFSLYEQYF. Written as DNA, the CDR3 is TGTGCCAGCAGTCCCCATCGGGACTTTTCCCTCTACGAGCAGTACTTC.

By sample share, this clone is medium-sized. The chain employs TRBV5-4 and TRBJ2-5; TRBD1 might be the D (7 bases). This CDR3 is built from 13 residues. Trimming left V 3 bases short and J 5 bases short, with 11 bases between. Germline lookup yields CDR1 SGHNT and CDR2 YYREEE (reference sequence). CDR3 amino acids: CASSSTGRETQYF. CDR3 nucleotides: TGTGCCAGCAGCTCGACAGGGAGGGAGACCCAGTACTTC.

This chain joins TRBV29-1 and TRBJ1-3; D is undetermined. The CDR3 runs to 11 residues. CDR1 and CDR2 (germline): SQVTM, ANQGSEA. The V end lost 4 bases, the J end lost 4 bases, and 5 bases lay between the germline ends. The CDR3 DNA sequence: TGCAGCGTTGCTCAGGGAAACACCATATATTTT. It codes for CSVAQGNTIYF.

The chain employs TRBV19 and TRBJ2-1; weak D call: TRBD1 (8 bases). The length of the CDR3 is 14 residues. V was trimmed by 2 bases and J by 8 bases, leaving 13 bases between them. Looked up from germline, CDR1 is LNHDA and CDR2 is SQIVND (reference sequence). CDR3 sequence (DNA): TGTGCCAGTAGTATAACAGGGGGGGTCGATGAGCAGTTCTTC. Its protein product is CASSITGGVDEQFF.

The chain has TRBV30 and TRBJ1-1; TRBD1 might be the D (5 bases). Trimming cost V 5 bases and J 2 bases, with 12 bases left between them. This CDR3 is 13 amino acids long. Germline CDR1 GTSNPN, CDR2 SVGIG (reference sequence). The CDR3 region is CAWVGGRNTEAFF. CDR3 DNA sequence: TGTGCCTGGGTCGGGGGGAGAAACACTGAAGCTTTCTTT.

The V call is TRBV3-1 (or the pseudogene TRBV3-2), the J call TRBJ1-2, with a tentative D call TRBD1 (5 bases). The CDR3 is made up of 14 amino acids. Germline lookup yields CDR1 LGHDT and CDR2 YNNKEL (reference sequence). The V gene lost 4 bases and the J gene lost 3 bases, with 12 bases spanning the gap. CDR3 sequence: CASSPPGRDYGYTF. Written as DNA, the CDR3 is TGTGCCAGCAGCCCCCCGGGCAGGGACTATGGCTACACCTTC.

The chain carries TRBV9 and TRBJ2-2, with TRBD1 matching 9 bases. Per germline, CDR1 SGDLS and CDR2 YYNGEE. V shed 3 bases, J shed 7 bases, and the junction held 7 bases outside the gene matches. This CDR3 is 15 amino acids long. The CDR3 sequence: CASSALQGAGGELFF. The CDR3 nucleotides are TGTGCCAGCAGCGCGCTACAGGGGGCGGGCGGGGAGCTGTTTTTT.

This chain uses TRBV5-1 with TRBJ1-1, with TRBD1 identical over 9 bases. V shed 4 bases and J 2 bases; nucleotides not matched to a gene: 6. CDR1 is SGHRS and CDR2 is YFSETQ in the germline V gene. The CDR3 length is 15 residues. The chain's CDR3 is CASSLQGASNTEAFF. CDR3 DNA: TGCGCCAGCAGCCTACAGGGGGCTTCAAACACTGAAGCTTTCTTT.

The chain combines TRBV6-5 with TRBJ2-7; tentatively, D is TRBD1 (6 bases). There are 15 residues in the CDR3. Germline CDR1 and CDR2: MNHEY and SVGAGI. V lost 6 bases, J lost 2 bases, and 17 bases lay in between. CDR3 nucleotide sequence: TGTGCCAGCAGCAAGACCACAGGGTCCACCTACGAGCAGTACTTC. This encodes CASSKTTGSTYEQYF.

The rearrangement uses TRBV19 and TRBJ2-7; 8 nucleotides align to TRBD1. The CDR3 has 17 residues. The germline V gene has CDR1 LNHDA and CDR2 SQIVND (reference sequence). V shed 3 bases, J shed 3 bases, and the junction held 13 bases outside the gene matches. CDR3 in DNA: TGTGCCAGTAGTATTAGCTTCGCCGGGACAGGTGGCTACGAGCAGTACTTC. Its protein product is CASSISFAGTGGYEQYF.

CDR3 in amino acids: CASSAEAAKNIQYF. The CDR3 coding sequence is TGTGCCAGCAGCGCGGAGGCAGCCAAAAACATTCAGTACTTC. The chain recombines TRBV9 with TRBJ2-4; D might be TRBD2 (5 bases). The CDR3 contains 14 residues. Germline CDR1 is SGDLS and CDR2 is YYNGEE. V shed 3 bases and J shed 0 bases, with 7 bases lying between them.